This passage covers 25 T cell receptor beta chains from one sample sequenced in a study of CD8 T cells in ankylosing spondylitis. Study-wide findings and caveats: Within ankylosing spondylitis blood, a TCR beta motif made up of eight or nine highly homologous variants appeared to be characteristic.

In TCRdb, the 5' RACE reads were re-called with MiXCR into one record per CDR3 protein. The profile shows 200,000 to 250,000 distinct CDR3 sequences, roughly 6.6% of them singletons. What these receptors recognize is not known. The sample was blood, either unsorted or a sorted T cell fraction (not recorded which). These receptors were collected from a male donor with ankylosing spondylitis.

This clonotype showed up many times. V usage is TRBV9 and J usage is TRBJ1-3, with 7 bases that match TRBD1. The CDR3 length is 14 residues. After removal of 7 bases from V and 4 bases from J, the junction contained 8 bases not matched to a gene. Germline values: CDR1 SGDLS, CDR2 YYNGEE. CDR3 sequence reads: CASSGGGPGNTIYF. The CDR3 nucleotides are TGTGCCAGCTCCGGAGGGGGCCCCGGAAACACCATATATTTT.

The chain carries TRBV6-5 and TRBJ1-2; no reliable D call. The CDR3 contains 14 residues. Germline values: CDR1 MNHEY, CDR2 SVGAGI. Trimming stripped 5 bases from V and 5 bases from J, with 15 bases between. The CDR3 loop is CASSTLGAGYGYTF. The CDR3, as DNA: TGTGCCAGCAGTACTCTCGGCGCGGGGTATGGCTACACCTTC.

This clonotype turned up a few times. DNA for the CDR3: TGTGCCAGCAGCTCGAGGGCCAGTTGGGAGACCCAGTACTTC. It codes for CASSSRASWETQYF. V and J are TRBV7-2 and TRBJ2-5; tentative D call: TRBD2 (5 bases). From germline, CDR1 is SGHTA and CDR2 FQGNSA. The CDR3 length is 14 residues. Between the trimmed V and J ends, which lost 4 bases and 5 bases, there was a span of 14 bases.

This clonotype occurred many times. V and J are TRBV20-1 and TRBJ2-7; D may be TRBD1 (5 bases). Germline assignment: CDR1 DFQATT and CDR2 SNEGSKA (reference sequence). V was pared by 2 bases and J by 4 bases, with 12 bases between. CDR3 length equals 13 residues. The CDR3 reads CSARRQGTYEQYF. CDR3 DNA: TGCAGTGCTAGACGTCAGGGAACTTACGAGCAGTACTTC.

This clonotype was seen a handful of times. J is TRBJ1-2 and V is TRBV7-9; 10 bases align to TRBD1. The CDR3 is 17 amino acids. Germline CDR1 is SEHNR and CDR2 is FQNEAQ (reference sequence). V lost 5 bases, J lost 3 bases, and 12 bases stayed unmatched. The CDR3: CASSLPTGGEPDYGYTF. CDR3 bases: TGTGCCAGCAGCCTTCCGACAGGGGGCGAGCCAGACTATGGCTACACCTTC.

This clonotype was found many times. The V and J genes are TRBV7-6 and TRBJ2-3, with 11 bases matching TRBD2. The CDR3 sequence is 15 residues long. From germline, CDR1 is SGHVS and CDR2 FNYEAQ. Trimming removed 5 bases from V and 3 bases from J; junction bases left unmatched: 4. Written as DNA, the CDR3 is TGTGCCAGCAGCCGTAGCGGGAGGGCGACAGATACGCAGTATTTT. Its protein product is CASSRSGRATDTQYF.

J is TRBJ2-7 and V is TRBV11-1; TRBD1 agrees at 7 bases. The J segment lost 2 bases and the V segment lost 5 bases, leaving 6 bases of the junction unmatched. Germline CDR1 and CDR2: SGHAT and FQDESV (reference sequence). The CDR3 totals 14 residues. The CDR3 sequence is CASSTWTGPYEQYF. The CDR3 DNA reads as TGTGCCAGCAGCACCTGGACAGGACCCTACGAGCAGTACTTC.

This clonotype was picked up many times. This chain connects TRBV6-1 to TRBJ2-6; TRBD1 agrees at 7 bases. CDR1 MNHNS and CDR2 SASEGT come from the germline V gene. Losses at the gene ends were 6 bases for V and 2 bases for J; bases not matched to a gene: 4. This CDR3 contains 15 residues. The CDR3 loop is CASSPTGTGANVLTF. CDR3 in DNA: TGTGCCAGCAGCCCGACAGGGACTGGGGCCAACGTCCTGACTTTC.

The sample holds many counts of this clonotype. The chain has TRBV24-1 and TRBJ1-2, with D possibly matching TRBD1 (5 bases). Germline lookup yields CDR1 KGHDR and CDR2 SFDVKD. Trimming cost V 5 bases and J 1 base, with 19 bases left between them. The length of the CDR3 is 17 residues. CDR3 in amino acids: CATSGAPRDGDNYGYTF. CDR3 in DNA: TGTGCCACCAGTGGCGCCCCCCGGGACGGAGATAACTATGGCTACACCTTC.

This clonotype showed up just a few times. This chain connects TRBV6-5 to TRBJ2-1; 12 bases align to TRBD2. Germline CDR1 and CDR2: MNHEY and SVGAGI. V trimming: 8 bases; J trimming: 8 bases; junction bases outside the gene matches: 7. This CDR3 is built from 14 residues. The DNA of the CDR3 is TGTGCCAGCGATTTACTAGCGGGAGGCGATGAGCAGTTCTTC. Translation: CASDLLAGGDEQFF.

This clonotype was counted only a few times. CDR3 in DNA: TGTGCCAGCAGCCAATCACTGGGGGTTTTCCACGAGCAGTACTTC. Protein: CASSQSLGVFHEQYF. V gene TRBV16 combines with J gene TRBJ2-7; D may be TRBD1 or TRBD2 (5 bases each). CDR3 size: 15 residues. Trimming removed 0 bases at V and 5 bases at J, with 14 bases between. Germline V CDR1 and CDR2: KGHSY, FQNENV.

The sample holds many counts of this clonotype. V usage is TRBV20-1 and J usage is TRBJ1-2; possibly TRBD1 for D (6 bases). The V end lost 3 bases, the J end lost 3 bases, and 14 bases lay between the germline ends. This CDR3 has 14 residues. Germline V CDR1 and CDR2: DFQATT, SNEGSKA (reference sequence). In DNA, the CDR3 is TGCAGTGCTAGGGAACAGGGTTTCCACTATGGCTACACCTTC. It yields the protein CSAREQGFHYGYTF.

This clonotype was counted only a few times. This chain uses TRBV7-9 with TRBJ2-5; D may match TRBD1 or TRBD2 (5 bases each). CDR1 is SEHNR and CDR2 is FQNEAQ in the germline V gene (reference sequence). This CDR3 is 12 amino acids long. The V end was cut by 6 bases, the J end by 0 bases, with 5 bases between. The CDR3 DNA sequence: TGTGCCAGCAGGGGGGACCAAGAGACCCAGTACTTC. It is translated as CASRGDQETQYF.

This clonotype was seen at least ten times. The J gene is TRBJ2-6, the V gene TRBV7-5; the table's D call, TRBD1, was not checked against the DNA. TRBV7-5 is a listed pseudogene. This CDR3 has 23 residues. In DNA form, the CDR3 reads TGTGCCACCCCCGATCCAGCAGCTTACGTCGGGCGTACTACGTTCTCTGGGGCCAACGTCCTGACTTTC. Protein sequence: CATPDPAAYVGRTTFSGANVLTF.

This clonotype has a count of ten or more. The chain recombines TRBV27 with TRBJ2-3; no clear D gene. The CDR3 contains 14 residues. CDR1 is MNHEY and CDR2 is SMNVEV in the germline V gene (reference sequence). Trimming left V 2 bases short and J 2 bases short, with 8 bases between. The CDR3 coding sequence is TGTGCCAGCAGTTTAGTGGCGTCCACAGATACGCAGTATTTT. Translation gives CASSLVASTDTQYF.

This clonotype came up many times. J is TRBJ2-3 and V is TRBV7-3; D uncertain. CDR1 SGHTA and CDR2 FQGTGA come from the germline V gene. This CDR3 comprises 13 residues. V lost 1 base and J 5 bases, leaving 7 bases between the germline ends. CDR3 in DNA: TGTGCCAGCAGCTTAATGATGGGAGATACGCAGTATTTT. It encodes CASSLMMGDTQYF.

This clonotype has at least ten counts. The chain uses TRBV7-2 and TRBJ1-1, with no clear D. This CDR3 comprises 12 residues. Per the germline V gene, CDR1 is SGHTA and CDR2 is FQGNSA. The V and J ends lost 5 bases and 1 base respectively, with 5 bases between them. The CDR3 protein is CASSAGNTEAFF. The CDR3 DNA is TGTGCCAGCAGCGCAGGGAACACTGAAGCTTTCTTT.

This clonotype came up a few times. This rearrangement joins TRBV7-9 to TRBJ1-1; no clear D. Per germline, CDR1 SEHNR and CDR2 FQNEAQ (reference sequence). The CDR3 length is 14 residues. V lost 2 bases to trimming and J lost 1 base, with 8 bases between them. CDR3 bases: TGTGCCAGCAGCTTACCGTTGACGAACACTGAAGCTTTCTTT. Its translation: CASSLPLTNTEAFF.

In its sample, this clonotype was seen a few times. V usage is TRBV7-2 and J usage is TRBJ2-5; TRBD1 is a possible D gene (5 bases). Germline V gene lookup returns CDR1 SGHTA and CDR2 FQGNSA. V lost 5 bases to trimming and J lost 5 bases, with 21 bases between them. The length of the CDR3 is 16 residues. The CDR3, as DNA: TGTGCCAGCAGCACAGGAGCTGCCCCAGCGTTGGAGACCCAGTACTTC. It translates to CASSTGAAPALETQYF.

In this sample, this clonotype turned up many times. The rearrangement links TRBV27 to TRBJ2-1; D perhaps matches TRBD1 (6 bases). From germline, CDR1 is MNHEY and CDR2 SMNVEV (reference sequence). With 5 bases removed from V and 2 bases from J, the gap between germline ends came to 13 bases. There are 15 residues in the CDR3. The CDR3 DNA reads TGTGCCAGCAGTCTACGACAGGTGACCTACAATGAGCAGTTCTTC. Protein sequence: CASSLRQVTYNEQFF.

In its sample, this clonotype was seen many times. The J gene is TRBJ1-1, the V gene TRBV14; D call uncertain. CDR1 is SGHDN and CDR2 is FVKESK in the germline V gene. V lost 0 bases, J lost 11 bases, and 13 bases lay in between. This CDR3 region has 13 residues. The CDR3: CASSQDPGRWAFF. The DNA of the CDR3 is TGTGCCAGCAGCCAAGATCCCGGACGATGGGCTTTCTTT.

Ten or more counts support this clonotype. This sequence joins TRBV5-1 and TRBJ1-1, with 8 bases lining up with TRBD1. Trimming removed 2 bases from V and 0 bases from J; junction bases left unmatched: 6. The V gene's germline CDR1 is SGHRS and CDR2 YFSETQ. There are 16 residues in the CDR3. Here the CDR3 reads CASSFDRGSMNTEAFF. CDR3 in DNA: TGCGCCAGCAGCTTCGACAGGGGAAGTATGAACACTGAAGCTTTCTTT.

This clonotype was seen at least ten times. The chain uses TRBV7-8 and TRBJ2-4; D is tentatively TRBD1 or TRBD2 (5 bases each). The V gene lost 1 base and the J gene lost 4 bases, with 11 bases spanning the gap. This CDR3 contains 15 residues. The germline V gene has CDR1 SGHVS and CDR2 FQNEAQ. The chain's CDR3 is CASSLVPGRKNIQYF. DNA of the CDR3: TGTGCCAGCAGCTTAGTCCCGGGGCGGAAAAACATTCAGTACTTC.

Only a few counts were recorded for this clonotype. The chain recombines TRBV18 with TRBJ2-7; perhaps D is TRBD1 or TRBD2 (6 bases each). The CDR3 loop spans 14 amino acids. Germline V CDR1 and CDR2: KGHSH, LQKENI. V gave up 2 bases and J gave up 2 bases, with 10 bases separating them. This CDR3 is CASSPSGGPYEQYF. CDR3 sequence (DNA): TGTGCCAGCTCACCATCTGGGGGGCCCTACGAGCAGTACTTC.

The rearrangement uses TRBV30 and TRBJ2-5, with 9 bases that match TRBD2. V shed 1 base and J 4 bases; nucleotides not matched to a gene: 10. CDR3 length equals 16 residues. Looked up from germline, CDR1 is GTSNPN and CDR2 is SVGIG (reference sequence). CDR3 protein: CAWSDSGSIPPETQYF. In DNA, the CDR3 is TGTGCCTGGAGTGATAGCGGGAGTATACCGCCAGAGACCCAGTACTTC.